This T cell receptor (beta chain) comes out of a study of cytomegalovirus exposure and HLA in healthy donors. This CDR3 is built from 15 residues. The junction had 5 bases not matched to a gene; V was cut back by 5 bases and J by 3 bases. Germline CDR1 and CDR2: SGHTA and FQGNSA. The method was immunoSEQ multiplex PCR; TCRdb's version includes in-frame clones alone and lacks a portion of them. The data hold roughly 150,000 clones, with 95% to 96% observed a single time. The specimen sequenced was PBMCs. This chain uses TRBV7-2 with TRBJ2-3; TRBD2 matches 10 bases. This sequence was found in a woman aged 18-35 years in good health and CMV-seronegative. Here the CDR3 DNA reads TGTGCCAGCAGCGTCACTAGCGGGGAGACAGATACGCAGTATTTT. Protein: CASSVTSGETDTQYF.